These 13 T cell receptor beta chains originate from one sample sequenced in a study of control samples from healthy donors and cancer patients. Some clones are missing from TCRdb's copy, which holds only in-frame ones; the method was immunoSEQ multiplex PCR. The sample carries some 87,000 clones, more than 65% recorded once. The material sequenced was PBMCs. The receptors were gathered from a man in his sixties with head and neck cancer.

CDR3 sequence (DNA): TGTGCCAGCAGTTACCGGACAGGGGTATACGAGCAGTACTTC. Translating it yields CASSYRTGVYEQYF. This rearrangement joins TRBV6-6 to TRBJ2-7; 9 nucleotides agree with TRBD1. The V gene's germline CDR1 is MNHNY and CDR2 SVGAGI (reference sequence). J was trimmed by 4 bases and V by 2 bases; bases with no gene match: 3. This CDR3 is 14 amino acids long.

This chain uses TRBV6-6 with TRBJ2-1; TRBD2 matches 10 bases. The germline CDR1 and CDR2 sequences are MNHNY and SVGAGI (reference sequence). Trimming cost V 2 bases and J 9 bases; bases outside gene matches: 1. The CDR3 spans 13 residues. Here the CDR3 reads CASSYPSGSEQFF. The CDR3 DNA reads TGTGCCAGCAGTTACCCTAGCGGGAGTGAGCAGTTCTTC.

The V and J genes are TRBV7-6 and TRBJ2-3; D might be TRBD1 (6 bases). This CDR3 comprises 16 residues. V shed 4 bases and J shed 0 bases, with 14 bases lying between them. Germline V gene data show CDR1 as SGHVS and CDR2 as FNYEAQ. The CDR3 DNA follows: TGTGCCAGCAGCTCACAGGGCCTTACTAGCACAGATACGCAGTATTTT. Encoded protein: CASSSQGLTSTDTQYF.

J is TRBJ2-5 and V is TRBV7-2; the D is unclear. The germline V and J ends were trimmed by 1 base and 4 bases, with 10 bases remaining between them. Germline V CDR1 and CDR2: SGHTA, FQGNSA. CDR3 length: 14 residues. As DNA, the CDR3 is TGTGCCAGCAGCTTAGGGCTGGGATTAGAGACCCAGTACTTC. This translates into CASSLGLGLETQYF.

V and J are TRBV7-9 and TRBJ2-2, with TRBD1 as a possible D gene (5 bases). The germline V gene has CDR1 SEHNR and CDR2 FQNEAQ (reference sequence). V shed 1 base and J shed 6 bases, with 9 bases lying between them. The CDR3 contains 14 residues. CDR3 in amino acids: CASSLGQGSGELFF. CDR3 nucleotides: TGTGCCAGCAGCTTAGGGCAGGGATCCGGGGAGCTGTTTTTT.

The chain combines TRBV19 with TRBJ1-2; D is undetermined. V lost 5 bases and J lost 3, with 13 bases in between. Per germline, CDR1 LNHDA and CDR2 SQIVND (reference sequence). This CDR3 has 14 residues. The CDR3: CASSSGATDYGYTF. The DNA of the CDR3 is TGTGCCAGTAGTTCGGGCGCGACGGACTATGGCTACACCTTC.

This clone has a single count. The CDR3 DNA follows: TGTGCCAGCAGCCAACACGGACTAGCGGACTACGAGCAGTACTTC. This codes for CASSQHGLADYEQYF. The rearrangement joins TRBV7-9 to TRBJ2-7; 10 bases are shared with TRBD2. The J segment lost 3 bases and the V segment lost 5 bases, leaving 7 bases of the junction unmatched. Per germline, CDR1 SEHNR and CDR2 FQNEAQ (reference sequence). There are 15 residues in the CDR3.

Here the CDR3 reads CASSLGGQPYLYGYTF. The CDR3 region has the DNA TGTGCCAGCAGTTTGGGAGGACAGCCCTACCTCTATGGCTACACCTTC. The chain links TRBV28 to TRBJ1-2, with D perhaps matching TRBD1 (6 bases). The CDR3 loop spans 16 amino acids. Trimming took 3 bases from V and 4 from J, leaving 18 bases between them. The V gene's germline CDR1 is MDHEN and CDR2 SYDVKM.

The J gene is TRBJ1-2, the V gene TRBV6-4, with 10 bases aligning to TRBD1. V was pared by 4 bases and J by 11 bases, with 10 bases of the junction left unmatched. Germline V gene lookup returns CDR1 MRHNA and CDR2 SNTAGT. This CDR3 comprises 14 residues. The CDR3 region is CASSVFSGQGGYTF. CDR3 DNA: TGTGCCAGCAGTGTTTTTTCCGGACAGGGGGGTTACACCTTC.

The rearrangement uses TRBV3-1 (or the pseudogene TRBV3-2) and TRBJ1-5; no clear D. With 3 bases removed from V and 7 bases from J, the gap between germline ends came to 10 bases. The CDR3 extends over 13 amino acids. Looked up from germline, CDR1 is LGHDT and CDR2 is YNNKEL (reference sequence). The CDR3 is CASSQGPDQPQHF. CDR3 bases: TGTGCCAGCAGCCAGGGTCCGGACCAGCCCCAGCATTTT.

The table lists this clone with a few counts. The chain couples TRBV20-1 to TRBJ2-1; D is possibly TRBD2 (6 bases). V was cut by 3 bases and J by 10 bases, with 22 bases left in between. The CDR3 has 15 residues. Germline V CDR1 and CDR2: DFQATT, SNEGSKA (reference sequence). In DNA, the CDR3 is TGCAGTGCTAGTATCTCGGGCGGGAAGTTGGGAGAGCAGTTCTTC. Amino acids: CSASISGGKLGEQFF.

The genes are TRBV6-1 and TRBJ2-5; 7 bases fit TRBD1. Trimming removed 2 bases from V and 4 bases from J; junction bases left unmatched: 7. CDR1 and CDR2 from the germline V gene are MNHNS and SASEGT. This CDR3 region has 15 residues. The CDR3 nucleotides are TGTGCCAGCAGTGAACAGGGGGTGGCGGCAGAGACCCAGTACTTC. Its translation: CASSEQGVAAETQYF.

The chain uses TRBV7-9 and TRBJ2-5, with TRBD1 matching over 7 bases. Germline CDR1 is SEHNR and CDR2 is FQNEAQ (reference sequence). J gave up 11 bases and V 4 bases, and 7 bases lay outside the gene matches. The CDR3 is made up of 12 amino acids. The CDR3 DNA follows: TGTGCCAGCAGCTATTTAACAGGGGTGCAGTACTTC. It yields the protein CASSYLTGVQYF.